The rows below give T cell receptor beta chains drawn from one sample of a study of blood T cells in healthy people across ages. TCRdb redid the calling of the 5' RACE reads with MiXCR, one entry per CDR3 protein. The sample carries 910,000 or so distinct CDR3 sequences, 51% recorded once. Sequenced input: blood. These receptors came from a woman between 55 and 75 years old in good health. The CDR3 runs from the conserved cysteine through the conserved F or W. The order of the fields is clone size, V gene, J gene, D gene, CDR3 protein, CDR3 DNA. The D gene is left open where the match is weak. The size field is filled for only some rows; it gives once, few, many or a size class.

clone_size: once; v_call: TRBV7-3; j_call: TRBJ2-2; d_call: TRBD1; cdr3_aa: CASSQWDSLGGELFF; cdr3_nt: TGTGCCAGCAGCCAATGGGACAGCCTTGGAGGGGAGCTGTTTTTT
clone_size: .; v_call: TRBV6-2/TRBV6-3; j_call: TRBJ2-5; d_call: .; cdr3_aa: CASSYRTAGQETQYF; cdr3_nt: TGTGCCAGCAGTTACCGCACGGCCGGCCAAGAGACCCAGTACTTC
clone_size: .; v_call: TRBV20-1; j_call: TRBJ2-1; d_call: TRBD1; cdr3_aa: CSAPLGGPSYNEQFF; cdr3_nt: TGCAGTGCTCCCCTAGGGGGCCCCTCCTACAATGAGCAGTTCTTC
clone_size: few; v_call: TRBV25-1; j_call: TRBJ2-1; d_call: .; cdr3_aa: CASSESGAYSYNEQFF; cdr3_nt: TGTGCCAGCAGTGAATCAGGAGCTTACTCCTACAATGAGCAGTTCTTC
clone_size: .; v_call: TRBV3-1; j_call: TRBJ1-4; d_call: .; cdr3_aa: CASSQDPTSGEKLFF; cdr3_nt: TGTGCCAGCAGCCAAGACCCAACCAGCGGTGAAAAACTGTTTTTT
clone_size: .; v_call: TRBV27; j_call: TRBJ1-2; d_call: TRBD1; cdr3_aa: CASSSRDRGSIYGYTF; cdr3_nt: TGTGCCAGCAGTTCCCGGGACAGGGGGTCTATCTATGGCTACACCTTC
clone_size: .; v_call: TRBV6-1; j_call: TRBJ2-5; d_call: .; cdr3_aa: CASSEERLVWNEQYF; cdr3_nt: TGTGCCAGCAGTGAAGAGAGGCTAGTCTGGAATGAGCAGTACTTC
clone_size: .; v_call: TRBV11-2; j_call: TRBJ1-1; d_call: TRBD1; cdr3_aa: CASSRTGMTEAFF; cdr3_nt: TGTGCCAGCAGCAGGACAGGGATGACTGAAGCTTTCTTT
clone_size: once; v_call: TRBV15; j_call: TRBJ2-1; d_call: TRBD1; cdr3_aa: CATSRNRGPPNNEQFF; cdr3_nt: TGTGCCACCAGCAGAAACAGGGGTCCCCCAAACAATGAGCAGTTCTTC
clone_size: .; v_call: TRBV3-1; j_call: TRBJ1-1; d_call: .; cdr3_aa: CASSQGSRTTEAFF; cdr3_nt: TGTGCCAGCAGCCAAGGTAGCAGGACCACTGAAGCTTTCTTT
clone_size: few; v_call: TRBV20-1; j_call: TRBJ2-1; d_call: TRBD2; cdr3_aa: CSARGSSGISYNEQFF; cdr3_nt: TGCAGTGCCCGGGGGTCTAGCGGGATTTCCTACAATGAGCAGTTCTTC
clone_size: .; v_call: TRBV4-1; j_call: TRBJ2-7; d_call: .; cdr3_aa: CASSQSRAEKTYNEQYF; cdr3_nt: TGCGCCAGCAGCCAATCGAGAGCGGAGAAAACCTACAATGAGCAGTACTTC
clone_size: .; v_call: TRBV4-3; j_call: TRBJ2-3; d_call: TRBD1; cdr3_aa: CASSQVTGTGAADTQYF; cdr3_nt: TGCGCCAGCAGCCAAGTAACCGGGACAGGGGCCGCAGATACGCAGTATTTT
clone_size: .; v_call: TRBV20-1; j_call: TRBJ2-1; d_call: TRBD2; cdr3_aa: CSARGGTSGEQFF; cdr3_nt: TGCAGTGCTAGAGGTGGGACTAGCGGGGAGCAGTTCTTC
clone_size: once; v_call: TRBV29-1; j_call: TRBJ2-7; d_call: .; cdr3_aa: CSVVATGNPYEQYF; cdr3_nt: TGCAGCGTTGTTGCTACAGGGAACCCCTACGAGCAGTACTTC
clone_size: .; v_call: TRBV3-1; j_call: TRBJ2-1; d_call: .; cdr3_aa: CASSQSSFKAVSSYNEQFF; cdr3_nt: TGTGCCAGCAGCCAAAGCAGTTTTAAAGCGGTTAGCTCCTACAATGAGCAGTTCTTC
clone_size: .; v_call: TRBV30; j_call: TRBJ1-2; d_call: TRBD1; cdr3_aa: CAWSRSRTGDGYTF; cdr3_nt: TGTGCCTGGAGTAGGTCCCGGACAGGGGATGGCTACACCTTC
clone_size: .; v_call: TRBV6-2/TRBV6-3; j_call: TRBJ2-7; d_call: .; cdr3_aa: CASRTVETSYEQYF; cdr3_nt: TGTGCCAGCAGGACAGTAGAAACCTCCTACGAGCAGTACTTC
clone_size: .; v_call: TRBV6-1; j_call: TRBJ2-7; d_call: TRBD2; cdr3_aa: CASRNPGRLSGRGEQYF; cdr3_nt: TGTGCCAGCAGAAACCCGGGCCGACTTAGCGGGAGGGGCGAGCAGTACTTC
clone_size: .; v_call: TRBV11-2; j_call: TRBJ2-3; d_call: TRBD2; cdr3_aa: CASSGATSGNEARPDTQYF; cdr3_nt: TGTGCCAGCAGCGGGGCGACTAGCGGGAACGAAGCTCGTCCCGATACGCAGTATTTT
clone_size: once; v_call: TRBV6-1; j_call: TRBJ1-1; d_call: .; cdr3_aa: CASRRMYTEAFF; cdr3_nt: TGTGCCAGCAGGCGGATGTACACTGAAGCTTTCTTT
clone_size: few; v_call: TRBV6-1; j_call: TRBJ1-2; d_call: TRBD1; cdr3_aa: CASRPGQVYGGYTF; cdr3_nt: TGTGCCAGCAGGCCGGGACAGGTATACGGAGGCTACACCTTC
clone_size: .; v_call: TRBV2; j_call: TRBJ2-3; d_call: TRBD1; cdr3_aa: CASRDQGGTDTQYF; cdr3_nt: TGTGCCAGCCGAGACCAGGGGGGCACAGATACGCAGTATTTT
clone_size: .; v_call: TRBV11-2; j_call: TRBJ2-3; d_call: .; cdr3_aa: CAGSLAGTDTQYF; cdr3_nt: TGTGCCGGCAGCTTGGCAGGCACAGATACGCAGTATTTT
clone_size: .; v_call: TRBV29-1; j_call: TRBJ2-3; d_call: .; cdr3_aa: CSVGQRDAQYF; cdr3_nt: TGCAGCGTTGGGCAGAGGGATGCGCAGTATTTT
clone_size: many; v_call: TRBV5-5; j_call: TRBJ2-7; d_call: .; cdr3_aa: CASSLDWTEKGSYEQYF; cdr3_nt: TGTGCCAGCAGCTTGGACTGGACAGAAAAGGGATCCTACGAGCAGTACTTC
clone_size: .; v_call: TRBV20-1; j_call: TRBJ2-1; d_call: .; cdr3_aa: CSASRTDNNEQFF; cdr3_nt: TGCAGTGCTAGCCGGACGGACAACAATGAGCAGTTCTTC
clone_size: .; v_call: TRBV7-2; j_call: TRBJ1-1; d_call: .; cdr3_aa: CASSSGHLNTEAFF; cdr3_nt: TGTGCCAGCAGCTCCGGACACCTGAACACTGAAGCTTTCTTT
clone_size: .; v_call: TRBV20-1; j_call: TRBJ2-1; d_call: TRBD2; cdr3_aa: CSARVAGEWGEQFF; cdr3_nt: TGCAGTGCTAGGGTAGCGGGAGAGTGGGGTGAGCAGTTCTTC